The 6 T cell receptor beta chains presented below share a single source sample, sequenced in a study of Ad26.COV2.S vaccination and SARS-CoV-2 variants. Treatment reported: some 20 received Ad26.COV2.S at low or high dose, single or two shots; 5 received placebo; per-sample allocation not given. The study sampled participants on day 63 after the first vaccine or placebo injection. Method: immunoSEQ multiplex PCR; TCRdb's copy keeps in-frame clones and lacks some. The sample records around 320,000 clones, around 90% being singletons. The sequencing here drew on peripheral blood, taken in a trial of Ad26.COV2.S vaccine versus placebo. The receptors here all came from a person between 18 and 65 years old who received the Ad26.COV2.S COVID-19 vaccine or a placebo.

The rearrangement joins TRBV7-2 to TRBJ1-1; 11 bases line up with TRBD1. Germline values: CDR1 SGHTA, CDR2 FQGNSA. V shed 5 bases and J 5 bases; nucleotides not matched to a gene: 10. This CDR3 spans 16 amino acids. The CDR3 protein is CASSAGDRGMITEAFF. Written as DNA, the CDR3 is TGTGCCAGCAGCGCCGGGGACAGGGGGATGATTACTGAAGCTTTCTTT.

The rearrangement links TRBV30 to TRBJ1-2; tentative D call: TRBD1 (6 bases). Germline assignment: CDR1 GTSNPN and CDR2 SVGIG (reference sequence). Trimming shortened V by 2 bases and J by 3 bases, and 16 bases separated the two germline ends. CDR3 length: 15 amino acids. DNA of the CDR3: TGTGCCTGGAGTTCGCGTGGAGGGGGATACTATGGCTACACCTTC. This translates into CAWSSRGGGYYGYTF.

The chain carries TRBV12-5 and TRBJ2-6; TRBD2 agrees at 7 bases. CDR1 and CDR2 (germline): LGHNT, FRNRAP. The CDR3 is made up of 19 amino acids. V shed 4 bases, J shed 0 bases, and the junction held 12 bases outside the gene matches. The CDR3 region is CASGSSGGGDYSGANVLTF. The DNA for the CDR3 is TGTGCTAGTGGTTCCTCCGGTGGAGGGGACTACTCTGGGGCCAACGTCCTGACTTTC.

This clone has a single count. The V gene is TRBV4-3, the J gene TRBJ2-5, with 12 bases fitting TRBD2. CDR1 is LGHNA, CDR2 YSLEER, per germline. V was clipped by 0 bases and J by 5 bases; unmatched bases: 4. This CDR3 is built from 16 residues. In DNA form, the CDR3 reads TGCGCCAGCAGCCAAGATTGGACTAGCGGGGAGGAGACCCAGTACTTC. As protein: CASSQDWTSGEETQYF.

This clone was seen a single time. The V call is TRBV19, the J call TRBJ2-1; 8 bases line up with TRBD2. This CDR3 is 13 amino acids long. Germline CDR1 is LNHDA and CDR2 is SQIVND (reference sequence). The trim removed 2 bases at V and 10 bases at J, leaving 4 bases unmatched. The CDR3 reads CASSITIAGEQFF. The CDR3 DNA reads as TGTGCCAGTAGTATAACTATAGCGGGGGAGCAGTTCTTC.

The CDR3 bases are TGCGCCAGCAGCGATCCGGGACAGGGGAAGACCGGGGAGCTGTTTTTT. Translating it yields CASSDPGQGKTGELFF. V usage is TRBV5-1 and J usage is TRBJ2-2, with TRBD1 matching over 10 bases. The V segment lost 4 bases and the J segment 5 bases; nucleotides outside the gene matches: 8. Germline V gene lookup returns CDR1 SGHRS and CDR2 YFSETQ. The length of the CDR3 is 16 residues.